One TCR beta chain is described in this entry. Its antigen is currently unknown. The entry originates in a study of response to subunit inactivated influenza vaccine. TCRdb re-called the RT-PCR reads with MiXCR, one entry per CDR3 protein. The sample has a few hundred thousand distinct CDR3 sequences; approximately 21% are singletons. V lost 3 bases to trimming and J lost 5 bases, with 11 bases between them. The CDR3 runs to 13 residues. Germline V gene sequence: CDR1 DFQATT, CDR2 SNEGSKA (reference sequence). Study results and caveats: It was suggested by the authors that few new T cells are recruited by each seasonal influenza vaccination.

The sample was PBMCs from blood, taken about 20 months after vaccination. The chain carries TRBV20-1 and TRBJ2-1; weak D call: TRBD1 (6 bases). The origin of this receptor is a man aged 50 to 69 who received an inactivated influenza vaccine. The CDR3 DNA is TGCAGTGCTAGCCAGGACAGAAACAATGAGCAGTTCTTC. This encodes CSASQDRNNEQFF.